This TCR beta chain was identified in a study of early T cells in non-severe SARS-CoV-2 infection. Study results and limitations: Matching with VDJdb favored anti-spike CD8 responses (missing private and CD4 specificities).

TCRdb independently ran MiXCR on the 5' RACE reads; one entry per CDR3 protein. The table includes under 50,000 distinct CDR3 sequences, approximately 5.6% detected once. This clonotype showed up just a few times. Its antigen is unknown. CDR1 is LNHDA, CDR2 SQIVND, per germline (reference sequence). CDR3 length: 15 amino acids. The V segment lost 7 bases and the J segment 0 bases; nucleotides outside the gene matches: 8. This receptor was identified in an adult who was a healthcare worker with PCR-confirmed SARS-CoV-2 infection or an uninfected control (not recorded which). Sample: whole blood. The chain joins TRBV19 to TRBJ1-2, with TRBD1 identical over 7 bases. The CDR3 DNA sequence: TGTGCCAGTAATCCGGGACAGTATCCTAACTATGGCTACACCTTC. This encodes CASNPGQYPNYGYTF.